The T cell receptor beta chain described here comes from a study of cytomegalovirus exposure and HLA in healthy donors. Study as a whole: T cells numbering around 180 million yielded around 120 million unique TCR beta sequences in an earlier analysis.

In germline, CDR1 is MNHEY, CDR2 SVGAGI. The CDR3 is 14 residues long. The V gene lost 5 bases and the J gene lost 2 bases, with 10 bases spanning the gap. Healthy people donating bone marrow made up the donors. PCR was performed using 60 Vbeta and 13 Jbeta primers. The data were produced by immunoSEQ multiplex PCR, yet TCRdb's version contains in-frame clones alone and is incomplete. The table for this sample gives 20,000 to 25,000 clones. Sequencing was done on a sample of PBMCs. The sequence was obtained from a male donor in good health and CMV-seropositive. The chain recombines TRBV6-5 with TRBJ1-5; D is unresolved. CDR3 loop: CASSPYGGNQPQHF. In DNA, the CDR3 is TGTGCCAGCAGTCCGTACGGGGGCAATCAGCCCCAGCATTTT.